The subject of this entry is one T cell receptor (beta chain). The data belong to a study of blood T cell repertoires in COVID-19. Profiled with immunoSEQ multiplex PCR; TCRdb holds only in-frame clones, not every one. The sample lists 45,000 to 60,000 clones; about 90% were seen once. The CDR3 spans 13 residues. V lost 9 bases and J lost 4; bases outside the gene matches: 5. CDR1 is SNHLY, CDR2 FYNNEI, per germline. The sequencing sample was made of peripheral blood. This receptor was identified in a human donor in a cohort sampled during active COVID-19. The chain recombines TRBV2 with TRBJ2-4; TRBD2 aligns across 8 bases. The CDR3 loop reads CASQSGGKNIQYF. The DNA of the CDR3 is TGTGCCAGTCAAAGCGGGGGAAAAAACATTCAGTACTTC.